A single sample gave rise to the 28 T cell receptor beta chains below, sequenced in a study of glioma-infiltrating T cells. Amplification of TCR alpha and beta CDR3 regions from RNA used iRepertoire nested multiplex PCR. Via MiXCR, TCRdb re-called the multiplex PCR reads, giving one row per CDR3 protein. This table holds 100,000 to 150,000 distinct CDR3 sequences, roughly 20% found once. Sequenced input: glioma tissue, nonneoplastic brain tissue, or PBMCs (not recorded which). The receptors shown here come from a human donor with low-grade glioma or glioblastoma, undergoing nonglioma brain surgery, or in good health (not recorded which).

Concerning this clonotype itself: Mismatch with germline at one junction end may stem from a read error. V is TRBV11-2 and J is TRBJ2-7, with 11 bases that match TRBD2. This CDR3 comprises 18 residues. CDR1 is SGHAT and CDR2 is FQNNGV in the germline V gene. The CDR3 loop is CASSQEIAGGPGAYEQYF. In DNA form, the CDR3 reads TGCGCCAGCAGCCAAGAAATAGCGGGAGGGCCTGGGGCCTACGAGCAGTACTTC.

The sample holds a few counts of this clonotype. The rearrangement uses TRBV7-9 and TRBJ1-5; 7 bases align to TRBD1. The CDR3 has 14 amino acids. Germline CDR1 SEHNR, CDR2 FQNEAQ (reference sequence). Unmatched junction bases numbered 5, after V lost 0 bases and J lost 9 bases. The CDR3 spells CASSLAARGVPQHF. DNA of the CDR3: TGTGCCAGCAGCTTAGCGGCCAGGGGGGTGCCCCAGCATTTT. Complete variable domain (other parts from reference TRBV7-9 and TRBJ1-5): DTGVSQNPRHKITKRGQNVTFRCDPISEHNRLYWYRQTLGQGPEFLTYFQNEAQLEKSRLLSDRFSAERPKGSFSTLEIQRTEQGDSAMYLCASSLAARGVPQHFGDGTRLSIL.

The J gene is TRBJ2-7, the V gene TRBV7-2; tentative D call: TRBD1 (6 bases). The CDR3 covers 14 residues. Looked up from germline, CDR1 is SGHTA and CDR2 is FQGNSA. With 5 bases removed from V and 3 bases from J, the gap between germline ends came to 14 bases. The CDR3 is CASSPGASYYEQYF. Written as DNA, the CDR3 is TGTGCCAGCAGCCCAGGGGCCTCATACTACGAGCAGTACTTC.

This rearrangement joins TRBV19 to TRBJ1-5, with D possibly matching TRBD1 (6 bases). CDR1 LNHDA and CDR2 SQIVND come from the germline V gene (reference sequence). The V and J ends lost 2 bases and 1 base respectively, with 12 bases between them. The CDR3 is 16 residues long. For the CDR3, the DNA is TGTGCCAGTAGTATATATCCGGGGGCCAGCAATCAGCCCCAGCATTTT. Protein sequence: CASSIYPGASNQPQHF.

On this clonotype: This CDR3 is missing its conserved last phenylalanine or tryptophan, likely due to a read error. This sequence joins TRBV7-2 and TRBJ2-7; no clear D. Trimming pared 1 base from V and 8 bases from J, leaving 12 bases between. This CDR3 is 13 amino acids long. The germline gives CDR1 SGHTA, CDR2 FQGNSA. The CDR3 nucleotides are TGTGCCAGCAGCTTAGATCGACGCTGGCAGCAGTACCTC. As protein: CASSLDRRWQQYL.

This clonotype came up many times. V and J are TRBV3-1 and TRBJ1-5; D remains unclear. CDR3 size: 14 residues. CDR1 LGHDT and CDR2 YNNKEL come from the germline V gene (reference sequence). V was clipped by 1 base and J by 3 bases, with 7 bases between them. DNA for the CDR3: TGTGCCAGCAGCCAAGGGCCGAACAATCAGCCCCAGCATTTT. This translates into CASSQGPNNQPQHF.

Remarks on this clonotype: With a much larger clone just one base away, this may be a read error. The chain combines TRBV3-1 with TRBJ2-7; no definite D call. The CDR3 is 15 amino acids. Germline V lookup: CDR1 LGHDT, CDR2 YNNKEL (reference sequence). CDR3 residues: CACSQVSGGTYEQYF. DNA for the CDR3: TGTGCCTGCAGCCAAGTTTCAGGTGGAACCTACGAGCAGTACTTC.

The gene calls are TRBV6-2 or TRBV6-3 and TRBJ2-5; D possibly corresponds to TRBD1 (8 bases). Germline-derived CDR1 and CDR2 are MNHEY and SVGEGT. V lost 4 bases, J lost 6 bases, and 27 bases lay in between. This CDR3 comprises 18 residues. The CDR3 bases are TGTGCCAGCAGTTTCATCCTGGGTACAGGGGGGGACGAACAGACCCAGTACTTC. Translation: CASSFILGTGGDEQTQYF.

The chain employs TRBV14 and TRBJ2-5; D perhaps matches TRBD2 (6 bases). V shed 0 bases and J shed 1 base, with 15 bases lying between them. The CDR3 loop spans 17 amino acids. Germline-derived CDR1 and CDR2 are SGHDN and FVKESK. The chain's CDR3 is CASSQDLTAGIQETQYF. For the CDR3, the DNA is TGTGCCAGCAGCCAAGATCTGACAGCGGGTATCCAAGAGACCCAGTACTTC.

This clonotype was recorded at least ten times. The V and J genes are TRBV14 and TRBJ2-5, with TRBD1 identical over 7 bases. The CDR3 spans 16 residues. Germline V gene data show CDR1 as SGHDN and CDR2 as FVKESK. V trimming: 0 bases; J trimming: 1 base; junction bases outside the gene matches: 5. In DNA, the CDR3 is TGTGCCAGCAGCCAAGATTGGGACAGAAGCCAAGAGACCCAGTACTTC. Protein sequence: CASSQDWDRSQETQYF.

This clonotype was observed a single time. A much larger clone sits a single nucleotide away, making a read error possible. In nucleotides, the CDR3 is TGTGCCGCCCGACAGAAGCCGAACACCGGGGATCTGTTTTTT. Its protein is CAARQKPNTGDLFF. The chain couples TRBV24-1 to TRBJ2-2; the D gene could be TRBD1 or TRBD2 (5 bases each). The CDR3 totals 14 residues. Germline CDR1 reads KGHDR; CDR2 reads SFDVKD.

In this sample, this clonotype turned up many times. This sequence joins TRBV4-1 and TRBJ2-3; TRBD1 is a possible D gene (5 bases). This CDR3 comprises 16 residues. Germline CDR1 reads MGHRA; CDR2 reads YSYEKL. Deletions cut 6 bases from V and 2 bases from J, with 18 bases between. In DNA, the CDR3 is TGCGCCAGCAGAAAGGGGTTAGAGATATTCACAGATACGCAGTATTTT. Translating it yields CASRKGLEIFTDTQYF.

This clonotype came up a few times. This chain links TRBV7-9 with TRBJ1-6; 9 nucleotides agree with TRBD1. The trim removed 5 bases at V and 9 bases at J, leaving 8 bases unmatched. Germline loops: CDR1 SEHNR, CDR2 FQNEAQ (reference sequence). This CDR3 has 15 amino acids. The CDR3 nucleotides are TGTGCCAGCAGCCCCCTGGGACAGGGAATTTCACCCCTCCACTTT. Protein sequence: CASSPLGQGISPLHF.

The sample holds many counts of this clonotype. This sequence joins TRBV12-3 or TRBV12-4 and TRBJ1-2; TRBD1 is a possible D gene (5 bases). V dropped 3 bases and J dropped 7 bases, with 9 bases sitting between them. This CDR3 spans 12 amino acids. CDR3 protein: CASSLGGGGYTF. CDR3 sequence (DNA): TGTGCCAGCAGTTTGGGGGGGGGTGGCTACACCTTC.

This clonotype was recorded many times. The chain joins TRBV27 to TRBJ2-1, with 7 bases identical to TRBD1. This CDR3 has 16 residues. Trimming at V came to 4 bases and at J to 5 bases, leaving 11 bases not matched to a gene. Germline CDR1 MNHEY, CDR2 SMNVEV (reference sequence). As DNA, the CDR3 is TGTGCCAGCAGTTCCAACAGGGGAAGATTTCACAATGAGCAGTTCTTC. Translating gives CASSSNRGRFHNEQFF.

In its sample, this clonotype was seen a few times. The chain recombines TRBV5-4 with TRBJ2-5; 8 nucleotides agree with TRBD2. Germline V gene lookup returns CDR1 SGHNT and CDR2 YYREEE (reference sequence). The V segment lost 1 base and the J segment 2 bases; nucleotides outside the gene matches: 4. The CDR3 is made up of 15 amino acids. The CDR3 loop reads CASSLTGRGQETQYF. The CDR3 nucleotides are TGTGCCAGCAGCTTGACCGGGAGGGGACAAGAGACCCAGTACTTC.

This clonotype came up a few times. This sequence joins TRBV4-1 and TRBJ2-1; TRBD2 might be the D (6 bases). The germline V gene has CDR1 MGHRA and CDR2 YSYEKL. This CDR3 spans 19 amino acids. The V and J ends lost 3 bases and 3 bases respectively, with 24 bases between them. CDR3 DNA sequence: TGCGCCAGCAGCCAGTTAGGTCTCGGGGATGTTAGCGGCTACAATGAGCAGTTCTTC. It is translated as CASSQLGLGDVSGYNEQFF.

This clonotype was recorded many times. The V call is TRBV4-2, the J call TRBJ2-5; D unresolved. From germline, CDR1 is LGHNA and CDR2 YNFKEQ. The CDR3 has 14 amino acids. V lost 1 base to trimming and J lost 2 bases, with 8 bases between them. The CDR3 sequence is CASSQVDEQETQYF. In nucleotides, the CDR3 is TGTGCCAGCAGCCAAGTTGACGAGCAAGAGACCCAGTACTTC.

This clonotype was detected ten times or more. The rearrangement joins TRBV7-9 to TRBJ2-5; maybe TRBD2 (5 bases). This CDR3 contains 14 residues. The germline V gene has CDR1 SEHNR and CDR2 FQNEAQ (reference sequence). V lost 1 base and J 5 bases, leaving 11 bases between the germline ends. CDR3 nucleotides: TGTGCCAGCAGCTTAGTAGCGTTCGGTGAGACCCAGTACTTC. This translates into CASSLVAFGETQYF.

This clonotype was counted at least ten times. This chain joins TRBV6-2 or TRBV6-3 and TRBJ1-4, with 7 nucleotides matching TRBD1. Germline loops: CDR1 MNHEY, CDR2 SVGEGT. The CDR3 has 15 amino acids. V shed 6 bases, J shed 7 bases, and the junction held 11 bases outside the gene matches. CDR3 sequence reads: CASSTTQGNTEKLFF. CDR3 sequence (DNA): TGTGCCAGCAGCACTACACAGGGGAATACTGAAAAACTGTTTTTT.

This clonotype has a count of ten or more. The chain links TRBV12-3 or TRBV12-4 to TRBJ1-5, with TRBD1 as a possible D gene (6 bases). This CDR3 has 15 amino acids. The germline V and J ends were trimmed by 2 bases and 7 bases, with 15 bases remaining between them. CDR3 bases: TGTGCCAGCAGTTTATATACAGGGTCGGGACAGCCCCAGCATTTT. It translates to CASSLYTGSGQPQHF.

Details on this clonotype: A much more abundant neighbour one base away suggests this may be a read error. The chain has TRBV19 and TRBJ2-3; maybe TRBD1 (6 bases). The CDR3 is 16 residues long. Germline-derived CDR1 and CDR2 are LNHDA and SQIVND (reference sequence). Trimming pared 6 bases from V and 1 base from J, leaving 17 bases between. CDR3 amino acids: CASSHMRAGGTDTQYF. The CDR3 coding sequence is TGTGCCAGTAGCCATATGCGGGCAGGGGGCACAGATACGCAGTATTTT.

This clonotype occurred many times. The chain uses TRBV4-3 and TRBJ2-3, with D possibly matching TRBD1 (5 bases). The germline V gene encodes CDR1 LGHNA and CDR2 YSLEER. The CDR3 sequence is 18 residues long. Trimming stripped 4 bases from V and 0 bases from J, with 20 bases between. The CDR3 DNA reads as TGCGCCAGCAGCCTCCAAGCCCCGACAGATACTAGCACAGATACGCAGTATTTT. Residues: CASSLQAPTDTSTDTQYF.

Concerning this clonotype itself: A much bigger clone sits one base away, suggesting this may be a read error. This chain connects TRBV20-1 to TRBJ2-6; D possibly corresponds to TRBD1 (6 bases). There are 18 residues in the CDR3. In germline, CDR1 is DFQATT, CDR2 SNEGSKA (reference sequence). Trimming stripped 3 bases from V and 1 base from J, with 19 bases between. In DNA form, the CDR3 reads TGCAGTGCTAGGCCCCCCGGGACAAGGTCTTCTGGGGCCAACGTCCTGACTTTC. It is translated as CSARPPGTRSSGANVLTF.

A remark on this clonotype: Just one base apart from a much larger clone, this may be a read error. The chain uses TRBV6-5 and TRBJ2-1; no reliable D call. This CDR3 is 11 amino acids long. Germline V gives CDR1 MNHEY, CDR2 SVGAGI. The CDR3 region has the DNA TGTGCCATCAGTGTGACGGGCCCGCAGTTCTTC. Amino acids: CAISVTGPQFF.

V usage is TRBV6-1 and J usage is TRBJ2-6; possibly TRBD1 for D (6 bases). With 3 bases removed from V and 2 bases from J, the gap between germline ends came to 20 bases. In germline, CDR1 is MNHNS, CDR2 SASEGT. This CDR3 comprises 19 residues. In nucleotides, the CDR3 is TGTGCCAGCAGTGACCAAGACAGGTTACCTCTCCCTGGGGCCAACGTCCTGACTTTC. Amino acids: CASSDQDRLPLPGANVLTF.

On this clonotype itself: Since a much larger clone is just one base distant, this may be a read error. The genes are TRBV4-1 and TRBJ2-5; 8 bases are a match to TRBD2. The germline V gene has CDR1 MGHRA and CDR2 YSYEKL. The CDR3 is made up of 16 amino acids. The V and J ends lost 4 bases and 0 bases, in that order; junction bases with no gene match: 7. The CDR3: CASSRGTRGNQETQYF. CDR3 nucleotide sequence: TGCGCCAGCAGCCGAGGGACTAGAGGTAACCAAGAGACCCAGTACTTC.

This clonotype was counted ten times or more. The chain is built from TRBV6-6 and TRBJ2-1; 11 nucleotides line up with TRBD2. The CDR3 has 16 residues. Germline-derived CDR1 and CDR2 are MNHNY and SVGAGI (reference sequence). The V gene end was trimmed by 2 bases and the J gene end by 7 bases; junction bases not matched to a gene: 7. Here the CDR3 reads CASSYTLAGVENEQFF. CDR3 DNA: TGTGCCAGCAGTTACACACTAGCGGGGGTAGAAAATGAGCAGTTCTTC.